This T cell receptor beta chain was found in a study of T cell responses to AZD1222 COVID-19 vaccine. Study conclusions and caveats: Regions left unmutated in variants are reportedly the target of nearly half of spike-specific TCRs. The sample set comprised mostly white British donors with more females, and clonal diversity was possibly underestimated.

Of note for this clone: Its antigen is still unknown.

Germline V gene lookup returns CDR1 LGHDT and CDR2 YNNKEL (reference sequence). V gave up 1 base and J gave up 8 bases, with 6 bases separating them. CDR3 length equals 13 residues. Sequencing used immunoSEQ multiplex PCR; TCRdb keeps in-frame clones, though not all of them. The data show over 120,000 clones, 80% to 90% seen once. The material was peripheral blood, obtained on day 0 of AZD1222 vaccination. V gene TRBV3-1 (or the pseudogene TRBV3-2) combines with J gene TRBJ1-6; weak D call: TRBD1 (5 bases). This receptor was identified in an adult in good health. CDR3 in amino acids: CASSQVGDSPLHF. In DNA form, the CDR3 reads TGTGCCAGCAGCCAAGTGGGGGATTCACCCCTCCACTTT.